The 19 T cell receptor beta chains listed next were all sequenced from one sample in a study of blood T cell repertoires in COVID-19 (dated by TCRdb to the early 2020s). The receptor library was made with the immunoSEQ multiplex PCR assay. TCRdb carries this immuneACCESS record with in-frame sequences only. Its versions omit some clonotypes, under half of them owing to an unresolved V gene in the studies checked, with the rest unexplained. The sample table holds roughly 320,000 clones, of which approximately 85% were seen once. About 7% of the sample belongs to the ten largest clones. Sequencing was done on a sample of peripheral blood. These receptors came from a human donor in a cohort sampled during active COVID-19.

The chain joins TRBV30 to TRBJ1-1; maybe TRBD1 (5 bases). The CDR3 sequence is 17 residues long. The germline CDR1 and CDR2 sequences are GTSNPN and SVGIG (reference sequence). V was clipped by 0 bases and J by 4 bases, with 21 bases between them. CDR3 bases: TGTGCCTGGAGTGTACAATTTGGGGGGGTCTCGAGCACTGAAGCTTTCTTT. It encodes CAWSVQFGGVSSTEAFF.

The chain uses TRBV18 and TRBJ1-5, with D perhaps TRBD1 (6 bases). Germline CDR1 reads KGHSH; CDR2 reads LQKENI. Trimming left V 3 bases short and J 3 bases short, with 12 bases between. The CDR3 spans 15 residues. The CDR3 DNA sequence: TGTGCCAGCTCACCTGGACAGACTGACAATCAGCCCCAGCATTTT. This translates into CASSPGQTDNQPQHF.

The chain employs TRBV9 and TRBJ2-1; no clear D. CDR3 length: 12 residues. With 2 bases removed from V and 7 bases from J, the gap between germline ends came to 7 bases. Germline lookup yields CDR1 SGDLS and CDR2 YYNGEE. The CDR3 DNA reads TGTGCCAGCAGCGTGTCCACTAATGAGCAGTTCTTC. It is translated as CASSVSTNEQFF.

This chain links TRBV11-1 with TRBJ2-2; D is unclear. With 4 bases removed from V and 6 bases from J, the gap between germline ends came to 12 bases. This CDR3 region has 14 residues. Germline V gene data show CDR1 as SGHAT and CDR2 as FQDESV (reference sequence). In nucleotides, the CDR3 is TGTGCCAGCAGCTCCTATTATCCGCCCGGGGAGCTGTTTTTT. It is translated as CASSSYYPPGELFF. The variable domain in full, with the rest retrieved from reference TRBV11-1 and TRBJ2-2, is EAEVAQSPRYKITEKSQAVAFWCDPISGHATLYWYRQILGQGPELLVQFQDESVVDDSQLPKDRFSAERLKGVDSTLKIQPAELGDSAMYLCASSSYYPPGELFFGEGSRLTVL.

The V gene is TRBV27, the J gene TRBJ1-5, with D perhaps matching TRBD1 (6 bases). Germline V gene data show CDR1 as MNHEY and CDR2 as SMNVEV (reference sequence). The germline V and J ends were trimmed by 2 bases and 4 bases, with 6 bases remaining between them. CDR3 size: 13 residues. The CDR3 nucleotides are TGTGCCAGCAGTTTAAGGGGGAATCAGCCCCAGCATTTT. Amino acids: CASSLRGNQPQHF.

This clone turned up a few times. This chain connects TRBV2 to TRBJ1-2, with D unclear. The CDR3 has 16 residues. The V gene lost 4 bases and the J gene lost 2 bases, with 17 bases spanning the gap. The germline CDR1 and CDR2 sequences are SNHLY and FYNNEI. The CDR3 region has the DNA TGTGCCAGCAGTGTGGACTTTATCCCCCAAAACTATGGCTACACCTTC. Protein: CASSVDFIPQNYGYTF.

The rearrangement links TRBV7-8 to TRBJ1-2; 11 positions agree with TRBD1. Germline loops: CDR1 SGHVS, CDR2 FQNEAQ. The CDR3 sequence is 15 residues long. The junction had 7 bases not matched to a gene; V was cut back by 5 bases and J by 5 bases. CDR3 sequence (DNA): TGTGCCAGCAGCCCGAGGACAGGGGGCATGTATGGCTACACCTTC. Translation gives CASSPRTGGMYGYTF.

The chain joins TRBV6-5 to TRBJ1-5; no reliable D call. Germline V CDR1 and CDR2: MNHEY, SVGAGI. The V end lost 0 bases, the J end lost 9 bases, and 12 bases lay between the germline ends. The CDR3 sequence is 14 residues long. The CDR3 DNA reads TGTGCCAGCAGTTACTCAAGGGCGGCGGGGCCCCAGCATTTT. It translates to CASSYSRAAGPQHF.

The chain uses TRBV30 and TRBJ1-5; 7 bases match TRBD1. The CDR3 is 13 amino acids. The germline V gene encodes CDR1 GTSNPN and CDR2 SVGIG (reference sequence). The V segment lost 5 bases and the J segment 7 bases; nucleotides outside the gene matches: 8. CDR3 DNA sequence: TGTGCCTGGGAGGAGGGGGCCTTGCAGCCCCAGCATTTT. Translated, it gives CAWEEGALQPQHF.

The V and J genes are TRBV24-1 and TRBJ2-1; 7 nucleotides match TRBD1. The V gene end was trimmed by 3 bases and the J gene end by 7 bases; junction bases not matched to a gene: 5. This CDR3 has 14 amino acids. Germline lookup yields CDR1 KGHDR and CDR2 SFDVKD. The CDR3 nucleotides are TGTGCCACCAGTGATCCCAACAGGGGAAATGAGCAGTTCTTC. It codes for CATSDPNRGNEQFF.

The V gene is TRBV11-2, the J gene TRBJ1-1; D gene uncertain. Germline CDR1 and CDR2: SGHAT and FQNNGV. CDR3 length equals 15 residues. V was trimmed by 3 bases and J by 4 bases, leaving 15 bases between them. CDR3 DNA sequence: TGTGCCAGCAGCTTGGCTGGGAGGCCCGCCACTGAAGCTTTCTTT. Residues: CASSLAGRPATEAFF. The full variable domain, in which reference TRBV11-2 and TRBJ1-1 provide the parts outside the CDR3, is EAGVAQSPRYKIIEKRQSVAFWCNPISGHATLYWYQQILGQGPKLLIQFQNNGVVDDSQLPKDRFSAERLKGVDSTLKIQPAKLEDSAVYLCASSLAGRPATEAFFGQGTRLTVV.

V gene TRBV7-3 combines with J gene TRBJ2-3, with 14 bases lining up with TRBD2. CDR3 size: 20 residues. In germline, CDR1 is SGHTA, CDR2 FQGTGA. The V segment lost 5 bases and the J segment 2 bases; nucleotides outside the gene matches: 15. The CDR3 is CASSPTSGGALLQFTDTQYF. In DNA form, the CDR3 reads TGTGCCAGCAGCCCGACTAGCGGGGGGGCCCTGCTTCAGTTCACAGATACGCAGTATTTT. Full variable domain (outside the CDR3, taken from reference TRBV7-3 and TRBJ2-3): GAGVSQTPSNKVTEKGKYVELRCDPISGHTALYWYRQSLGQGPEFLIYFQGTGAADDSGLPNDRFFAVRPEGSVSTLKIQRTERGDSAVYLCASSPTSGGALLQFTDTQYFGPGTRLTVL.

The J gene is TRBJ2-7, the V gene TRBV18, with a tentative D call TRBD1 (6 bases). This CDR3 is 16 amino acids long. Trimming shortened V by 4 bases and J by 4 bases, and 20 bases separated the two germline ends. Germline V gene lookup returns CDR1 KGHSH and CDR2 LQKENI. CDR3 sequence: CASSQNTNRVGYEQYF. In DNA form, the CDR3 reads TGTGCCAGCTCACAGAATACTAACAGGGTAGGTTACGAGCAGTACTTC.

The rearrangement uses TRBV18 and TRBJ2-3; D gene ambiguous. Deletions cut 3 bases from V and 0 bases from J, with 19 bases between. This CDR3 comprises 18 residues. The germline gives CDR1 KGHSH, CDR2 LQKENI. The CDR3 region is CASSPLPRSPESTDTQYF. The CDR3 DNA follows: TGTGCCAGCTCACCGCTCCCTAGATCCCCTGAAAGCACAGATACGCAGTATTTT.

As DNA, the CDR3 is TGTGCCAGCAGCAGTCGGGGATGGAATTCACCCCTCCACTTT. Translated: CASSSRGWNSPLHF. The chain recombines TRBV11-2 with TRBJ1-6; D is uncertain. The CDR3 totals 14 residues. Germline-derived CDR1 and CDR2 are SGHAT and FQNNGV. Trimming removed 5 bases from V and 7 bases from J, with 12 bases in between.

The chain uses TRBV5-4 and TRBJ2-3; perhaps TRBD2 as D (6 bases). CDR1 is SGHNT and CDR2 is YYREEE in the germline V gene (reference sequence). The CDR3 runs to 13 residues. Trimming stripped 3 bases from V and 3 bases from J, with 8 bases between. This chain's CDR3 is CASSSGGTDTQYF. For the CDR3, the DNA is TGTGCCAGCAGCTCCGGAGGGACAGATACGCAGTATTTT.

This chain links TRBV18 with TRBJ1-1, with 9 bases aligning to TRBD1. The CDR3 sequence is 15 residues long. V dropped 4 bases and J dropped 6; count of bases not matched to a gene: 9. From germline, CDR1 is KGHSH and CDR2 LQKENI. The CDR3 spells CASSQNTGGLAEAFF. CDR3 bases: TGTGCCAGCTCACAAAATACAGGGGGCCTCGCTGAAGCTTTCTTT.

The table lists this clone with a count of one. The rearrangement joins TRBV2 to TRBJ2-3, with D possibly matching TRBD2 (6 bases). CDR3 length: 14 residues. The ends were cut back, 7 bases at V and 1 base at J, with 12 bases in the middle. Germline V gene data show CDR1 as SNHLY and CDR2 as FYNNEI. CDR3 residues: CASKEGLGTDTQYF. CDR3 in DNA: TGTGCCAGCAAGGAGGGGTTGGGCACAGATACGCAGTATTTT.

The rearrangement uses TRBV24-1 and TRBJ2-3, with D unclear. Trimming stripped 0 bases from V and 4 bases from J, with 7 bases between. Germline CDR1 and CDR2: KGHDR and SFDVKD. The CDR3 runs to 14 residues. The CDR3 sequence is CATSDLGTADTQYF. In DNA, the CDR3 is TGTGCCACCAGTGATTTGGGTACGGCAGATACGCAGTATTTT.